This T cell receptor beta chain emerged from a study of T-cell reconstitution after alpha-beta-depleted transplantation in children. Trimming removed 6 bases at V and 2 bases at J, with 10 bases between. The CDR3 is made up of 13 amino acids. This clonotype has only a few counts. Unique molecular identifiers were incorporated when the TCRbeta library was constructed. TCRdb reanalysed the PCR reads using MiXCR and keeps one entry per CDR3 protein. The sample comprises about 410,000 distinct CDR3 sequences, over 20% of which are singletons, and 3.8% rests with the top ten. The material was PBMCs from the stem cell graft donor, obtained from the stem cell graft. This TCR derives from a human donor who donated a stem cell graft to a child with acute myeloid leukemia. The chain joins TRBV12-3 or TRBV12-4 to TRBJ1-1; D perhaps matches TRBD1 (5 bases). The DNA for the CDR3 is TGTGCCAGCAGACTCGGGGGAAACACTGAAGCTTTCTTT. It yields the protein CASRLGGNTEAFF.